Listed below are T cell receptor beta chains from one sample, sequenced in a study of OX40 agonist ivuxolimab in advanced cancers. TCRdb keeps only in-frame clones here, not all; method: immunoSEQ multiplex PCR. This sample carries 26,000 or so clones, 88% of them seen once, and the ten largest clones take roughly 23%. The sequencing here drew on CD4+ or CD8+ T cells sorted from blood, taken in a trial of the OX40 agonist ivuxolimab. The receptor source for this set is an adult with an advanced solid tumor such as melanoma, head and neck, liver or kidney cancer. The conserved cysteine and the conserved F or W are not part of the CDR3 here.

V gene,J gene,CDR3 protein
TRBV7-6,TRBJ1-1,ASSLRGNTEAF
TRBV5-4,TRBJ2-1,ASQPVVVAGGPSSYNEQF
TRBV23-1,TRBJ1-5,ASTGRSQPQH
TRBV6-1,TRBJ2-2,ASSVLKTGRTGELF
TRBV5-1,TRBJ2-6,ASSLGYRGLTFLVLT
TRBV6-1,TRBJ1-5,ASSESSGSNQPQH
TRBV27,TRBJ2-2,ASSAILGGELF
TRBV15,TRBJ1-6,ATSDPDSNSPLH
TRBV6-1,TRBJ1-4,ASMAESEKLF
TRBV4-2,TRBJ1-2,ASSLGVQGSNYGYT
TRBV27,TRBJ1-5,ASSSTGVGPQH
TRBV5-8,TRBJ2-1,ASSLAQGGSEQF
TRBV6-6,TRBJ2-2,ASSKLAGGPGELF
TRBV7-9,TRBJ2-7,ASSIENRDEQY
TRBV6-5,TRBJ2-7,ASSYSGYSYEQY
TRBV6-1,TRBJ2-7,ASSDYRAGYEQY
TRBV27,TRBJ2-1,ASSFGYNEQF
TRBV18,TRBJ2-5,ASSPDSYQETQY
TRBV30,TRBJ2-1,AWSAPLPDRRGQF
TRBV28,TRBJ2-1,ASSLLGLRGEQF
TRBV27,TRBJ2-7,ASTGGPGPSYEQY
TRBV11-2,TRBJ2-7,ASSLDPSYEQY
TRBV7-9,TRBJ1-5,ASSLYRGVSNQPQH
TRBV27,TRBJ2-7,ASSRSGITYEQY
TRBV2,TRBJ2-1,ASSGTSGFLSYNEQF
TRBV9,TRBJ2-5,ASSVAPLQETQY
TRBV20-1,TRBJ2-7,SARVRGEQY
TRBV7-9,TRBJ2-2,ASSLARITGKNTGELF
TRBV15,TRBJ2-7,ATSRDLGSGAYEQY
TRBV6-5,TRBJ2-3,ASSYRGTTSTDTQY
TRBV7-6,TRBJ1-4,ASSPVDRGFLAEKLF
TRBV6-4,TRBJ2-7,ASSYSLAGGHEQY
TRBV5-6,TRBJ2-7,AYRRREDEQY
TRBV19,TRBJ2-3,ASSKGQGADTQY
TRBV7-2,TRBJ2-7,ASSIFGAYEQY
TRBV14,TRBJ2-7,ASSQEASTGEQY
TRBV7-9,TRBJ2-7,ASSLMAYEQY
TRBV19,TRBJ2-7,ASSGPGPSTTYEQY
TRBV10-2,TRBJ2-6,ASRTGTGANVLT
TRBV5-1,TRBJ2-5,ASSLGQGEETQY
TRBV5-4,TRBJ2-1,ASSLIGTPSYNEQF
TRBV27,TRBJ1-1,ASSTSGRSEAF
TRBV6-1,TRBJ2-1,ASSESANEQF
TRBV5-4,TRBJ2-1,ASSPTGARDEQF
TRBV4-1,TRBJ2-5,ASSQEGVAGYQETQY
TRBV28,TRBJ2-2,ASSSTSTRANTGELF